This T cell receptor beta chain is from a study of OX40 agonist ivuxolimab in advanced cancers. About the investigation overall: Ivuxolimab, which targeted the costimulatory receptor OX40 (CD134), was an agonistic, fully human IgG2 monoclonal antibody. Intravenous ivuxolimab was administered to patients every 2 weeks at six dose levels: 0.01, 0.1, 0.3, 1.5, 3 and 10 mg/kg. Of the approximately 50 dose-escalation patients, hepatocellular carcinoma was present in about 20, melanoma in around 15, renal cell carcinoma in 9 and head and neck cancer in 9. In the dose-escalation cohort, around four fifths of patients were male, and the mean age was roughly 56 years with a range of roughly 23 to 79. Prior anti-PD-1, anti-PD-L1 or anti-CTLA-4 therapy was permitted, and checkpoint inhibitors had been received by roughly 42% of dose-escalation patients. Partial responses occurred in three dose-escalation patients, of whom one had hepatocellular carcinoma and two had cutaneous melanoma. The point of sequencing TCRbeta in the periphery was to test whether ivuxolimab changed TCR sequence diversity and drove clonal T-cell expansion. The paper covers the monotherapy dose-escalation part of the phase I ivuxolimab trial, which included N ≈ 54 patients. What the work shows at the level of the full study, not this receptor alone: At doses of 0.1 to 3.0 mg/kg, clonal expansion of both CD4+ and CD8+ blood T cells was observed from baseline to week 6. Low levels of normalized T-cell clonal expansion were also seen in some nonresponding patients. Antigen specificity was not determined for the clonally expanded peripheral T cells. After ivuxolimab, expanded clones were on average more numerous among CD8+ T cells than among CD4+ T cells. In partial responders in the 0.1-3.0 mg/kg groups, normalized peripheral clonal expansion was found to be among the lowest, especially among CD8+ T cells.

To sequence the TCRbeta CDR3 region, genomic DNA was isolated from the sorted cells. TCRbeta CDR3 regions were sequenced using the immunoSEQ Assay. Held by TCRdb, this immuneACCESS table contains in-frame sequences only and omits some clones. Under half of the omission traces to an unresolved V gene where checked; the cause of the rest is unknown. The sample yields about 46,000 clones; 82% were counted once. Clones ranked in the top ten supply around 2% of the sample. Trimming takes 1 base off V and 4 bases off J; junction bases not matched to a gene: 2. For CDR1 and CDR2, the germline V gene lists LGHNT and FRNRAP. CDR3 length: 16 amino acids, cysteine to phenylalanine. Only the CDR3 part of the read is kept: 48 bases, read in frame from the first base. Patients with autoimmune disease history or receiving systemic immunosuppression were excluded from the trial. Peripheral blood for TCR sequencing was drawn from every dose cohort at baseline, at cycle 4 day 1 and at cycle 7 day 1. The samples were taken from a phase I, first-in-human, multicenter, open-label dose-escalation trial of ivuxolimab. Adults with locally advanced or metastatic melanoma, renal cell carcinoma, hepatocellular carcinoma or head and neck squamous cell carcinoma were enrolled in the trial. Before TCR sequencing, CD4+ and CD8+ T cells were separately sorted from peripheral blood.

For this clone: Its recognized antigen is unknown. No quality values exist for individual bases; no much larger clone is one base distant.

Here the chain combines TRBV12-5 and TRBJ2-1; 12 central nucleotides agree with TRBD2. The sequences come from CD4+ or CD8+ T cells sorted from blood, collected in a trial of the OX40 agonist ivuxolimab. The sequence was obtained from an adult with an advanced solid tumor such as melanoma, head and neck, liver or kidney cancer. At the DNA level, the sequence is TGTGCTAGTGGTTTGGCCCTAGCGGGGGGGTACAATGAGCAGTTCTTC. This is translated as CASGLALAGGYNEQFF.